The present T cell receptor beta chain was sequenced within a study of beta chain features in type 1 diabetes. This clone was seen only once. No antigen is known for it. Study-wide results and caveats: VDJ junctions from type 1 diabetes patients carried fewer insertions and larger deletions.

Of the isolated RNA, all was reverse transcribed, and so the sequenced material was expressed TCRB transcripts. The repertoire was sequenced with immunoSEQ multiplex PCR; TCRdb's copy has only in-frame clones and lacks some. The top ten hold approximately 2.3% of the sample, which has some 25,000 clones, approximately 74% seen once. Blood was drawn once from each donor into heparinised tubes. The draws averaged about 120 mL. Germline loops: CDR1 LNHDA, CDR2 SQIVND (reference sequence). This CDR3 has 13 amino acids. Input material: Tregs from blood. The chain links TRBV19 to TRBJ2-5, with D perhaps matching TRBD1 (5 bases). The J call may be faulty, since TRBJ2-7 better matches the DNA end. The sequence was obtained from a woman in her forties in good health. The CDR3 bases are TGTGCCAGTAGTAGGGGCCTAAACTACGAGCAGTACTTC. Its protein product is CASSRGLNYEQYF.